The 14 T cell receptor beta chains listed next were all sequenced from one sample in a study of blood T cell repertoires in COVID-19 (TCRdb year 2020). Receptors were amplified or captured by the immunoSEQ multiplex PCR assay. The table comes from immuneACCESS by way of TCRdb, which keeps in-frame sequences with V and J called. Part of the clones is missing from these tables; in studies checked, under half for an unresolved V gene and the rest for unknown reasons. Counted in this sample were a few hundred thousand clones; around nine tenths of them appeared once. Together, the top ten hold 0.75% to 0.85% of the sample. Sequencing was performed on peripheral blood. The receptor source for this set is a man aged 18-30 years with COVID-19, enrolled during active disease.

In this sample, this clone turned up once. J is TRBJ1-6 and V is TRBV15, with D unresolved. V shed 0 bases and J shed 10 bases, with 7 bases lying between them. This CDR3 spans 13 amino acids. Germline CDR1 and CDR2: LNHNV and YYDKDF (reference sequence). The CDR3 sequence: CATSRESRSPLHF. For the CDR3, the DNA is TGTGCCACCAGCAGAGAATCTAGATCACCCCTCCACTTT.

This sequence joins TRBV6-5 and TRBJ2-3; 12 bases agree with TRBD1. With V trimmed by 6 bases and J by 6 bases, 7 bases remained unmatched. CDR1 and CDR2 (germline): MNHEY, SVGAGI. The CDR3 runs to 15 residues. The CDR3 region has the DNA TGTGCCAGCAGCCCGGGACAGGGGGCCCGGGATACGCAGTATTTT. Amino acid sequence: CASSPGQGARDTQYF.

V gene TRBV5-6 combines with J gene TRBJ2-7; D may be TRBD2 (6 bases). The germline V gene encodes CDR1 SGHDT and CDR2 YYEEEE. The CDR3 covers 13 residues. Trimming pared 4 bases from V and 1 base from J, leaving 9 bases between. CDR3 residues: CASSRAGSYEQYF. The CDR3 DNA is TGTGCCAGCAGCAGGGCGGGATCCTACGAGCAGTACTTC.

The V and J genes are TRBV6-5 and TRBJ2-7, with D perhaps matching TRBD1 (5 bases). Germline CDR1 reads MNHEY; CDR2 reads SVGAGI. The CDR3 has 15 amino acids. V was trimmed by 6 bases and J by 2 bases, leaving 17 bases between them. The CDR3 region has the DNA TGTGCCAGCAGCCGAAGTGTACAGGCGACCTACGAGCAGTACTTC. The encoded protein is CASSRSVQATYEQYF.

The chain links TRBV2 to TRBJ2-2; the match to TRBD1 covers 8 bases. CDR1 SNHLY and CDR2 FYNNEI come from the germline V gene. V lost 7 bases, J lost 6 bases, and 4 bases stayed unmatched. This CDR3 spans 13 amino acids. The CDR3 is CASNRGIAGELFF. DNA for the CDR3: TGTGCCAGCAACAGGGGGATCGCCGGGGAGCTGTTTTTT.

The CDR3 protein is CSASTEAGETQYF. The DNA for the CDR3 is TGCAGTGCTAGTACCGAGGCGGGGGAGACCCAGTACTTC. The chain has TRBV20-1 and TRBJ2-5; maybe TRBD2 (6 bases). V lost 3 bases, J lost 5 bases, and 13 bases lay in between. Germline V gene data show CDR1 as DFQATT and CDR2 as SNEGSKA (reference sequence). The CDR3 consists of 13 residues.

This chain joins TRBV28 and TRBJ1-1; D is uncertain. The CDR3 loop spans 14 amino acids. V was clipped by 7 bases and J by 1 base, with 13 bases between them. Germline-derived CDR1 and CDR2 are MDHEN and SYDVKM. CDR3 loop: CASMGGVRNTEAFF. Written as DNA, the CDR3 is TGTGCCAGCATGGGCGGGGTTAGGAACACTGAAGCTTTCTTT.

This chain connects TRBV4-1 to TRBJ2-3, with D possibly being TRBD2 (5 bases). Germline-derived CDR1 and CDR2 are MGHRA and YSYEKL. V was clipped by 1 base and J by 7 bases, with 21 bases between them. The CDR3 sequence is 17 residues long. In DNA, the CDR3 is TGCGCCAGCAGCCAAGGAGCGACTATGGGCTTGGGCTATACGCAGTATTTT. Protein sequence: CASSQGATMGLGYTQYF.

This clone was detected only once. This chain connects TRBV19 to TRBJ2-7; 7 bases are shared with TRBD2. CDR1 LNHDA and CDR2 SQIVND come from the germline V gene (reference sequence). This CDR3 contains 15 residues. J lost 7 bases, V lost 5 bases, and 14 bases had no gene match. The CDR3 protein is CASSPPPRGSTEQYF. The CDR3 bases are TGTGCCAGTAGTCCCCCCCCTCGCGGGAGTACTGAGCAGTACTTC.

The chain carries TRBV19 and TRBJ2-3; a possible D gene is TRBD2 (6 bases). This CDR3 is 17 amino acids long. Trimming shortened V by 5 bases and J by 2 bases, and 20 bases separated the two germline ends. Germline values: CDR1 LNHDA, CDR2 SQIVND (reference sequence). The CDR3 coding sequence is TGTGCCAGTAGTCCTCAATTAGCGGTACCCTTCACAGATACGCAGTATTTT. This codes for CASSPQLAVPFTDTQYF.

This chain uses TRBV5-6 with TRBJ2-1, with 10 bases identical to TRBD2. Germline lookup yields CDR1 SGHDT and CDR2 YYEEEE. V trimming: 4 bases; J trimming: 10 bases; junction bases outside the gene matches: 11. The CDR3 runs to 15 residues. CDR3 coding DNA: TGTGCCAGCAGCGTCCTTAGCGGGAGGTCTCGAGAGCAGTTCTTC. As protein: CASSVLSGRSREQFF. The whole variable domain, remainder taken from reference TRBV5-6 and TRBJ2-1, is DAGVTQSPTHLIKTRGQQVTLRCSPKSGHDTVSWYQQALGQGPQFIFQYYEEEERQRGNFPDRFSGHQFPNYSSELNVNALLLGDSALYLCASSVLSGRSREQFFGPGTRLTVL.

J is TRBJ1-1 and V is TRBV2, with 9 bases identical to TRBD1. The junction had 2 bases not matched to a gene; V was cut back by 2 bases and J by 7 bases. This CDR3 spans 13 amino acids. Germline assignment: CDR1 SNHLY and CDR2 FYNNEI. The CDR3 protein is CASSEPGQGEAFF. CDR3 DNA sequence: TGTGCCAGCAGTGAACCGGGACAGGGTGAAGCTTTCTTT.

V is TRBV29-1 and J is TRBJ1-1; 7 bases match TRBD1. This CDR3 has 15 residues. Germline V lookup: CDR1 SQVTM, CDR2 ANQGSEA. Unmatched junction bases numbered 7, after V lost 3 bases and J lost 0 bases. Written as DNA, the CDR3 is TGCAGCGTTGAGAGGGGGACAGTTATGAACACTGAAGCTTTCTTT. Its protein product is CSVERGTVMNTEAFF.

This clone came up once. The chain couples TRBV6-1 to TRBJ2-5, with D hard to call. Looked up from germline, CDR1 is MNHNS and CDR2 is SASEGT. With 1 base removed from V and 0 bases from J, the gap between germline ends came to 6 bases. The CDR3 spans 14 residues. CDR3 region: CASSEGAYQETQYF. The CDR3 DNA follows: TGTGCCAGCAGTGAAGGAGCTTACCAAGAGACCCAGTACTTC.